The 3 T cell receptor beta chains below all came from one sample that was sequenced in a study of response to subunit inactivated influenza vaccine. TCRdb re-called the RT-PCR reads with MiXCR, one entry per CDR3 protein. The table lists about 780,000 distinct CDR3 sequences, roughly 18% of them singletons, with about 11% in the top ten. The sequences come from PBMCs from blood, collected around 5 days after vaccination. Receptor source: a man in his forties or fifties who received an inactivated influenza vaccine.

The chain is built from TRBV5-1 and TRBJ2-7; D is tentatively TRBD1 or TRBD2 (6 bases each). CDR1 is SGHRS, CDR2 YFSETQ, per germline. The CDR3 extends over 14 amino acids. Trimming shortened V by 2 bases and J by 3 bases, and 12 bases separated the two germline ends. CDR3 DNA sequence: TGCGCCAGCAGCTTCGGGGGCACCCTCTACGAGCAGTACTTC. Encoded protein: CASSFGGTLYEQYF.

This clonotype was recorded a few times. The chain employs TRBV6-5 and TRBJ2-3; D is undetermined. This CDR3 has 14 residues. Between the trimmed V and J ends, which lost 4 bases and 8 bases, there was a span of 16 bases. The germline V gene encodes CDR1 MNHEY and CDR2 SVGAGI. The CDR3 protein is CASSSPSYLATQYF. The DNA of the CDR3 is TGTGCCAGCAGTTCCCCCTCTTACTTGGCTACGCAGTATTTT.

The chain carries TRBV7-8 and TRBJ2-5; no definite D call. The CDR3 spans 15 residues. Per germline, CDR1 SGHVS and CDR2 FQNEAQ. Trimming took 1 base from V and 6 from J, leaving 15 bases between them. Here the CDR3 reads CASSLDPYSEKTQYF. CDR3 sequence (DNA): TGTGCCAGCAGCTTAGATCCGTACAGCGAAAAGACCCAGTACTTC.